A selection of T cell receptor beta chains follows, all from one sample in a study of shared clonotypes between healthy human individuals. Data came from immunoSEQ multiplex PCR; TCRdb stores just in-frame clones and leaves some out. The top ten hold over 10% of the sample, which has approximately 510,000 clones, approximately 85% seen once. The specimen sequenced was PBMCs. These receptors were obtained from a woman aged 40 to 50 in good health. Some clones in this sample may be carry-over from other donors' samples. Each CDR3 is given with its conserved first and last residue. Fields, in order: V gene, D gene, J gene, clone size, CDR3 DNA, CDR3 protein. The D gene is left open where the match is weak. Not all rows give a size; the values are once, few, many and, for expanded clones, a class.

v_call: TRBV5-1
d_call: .
j_call: TRBJ2-2
clone_size: .
cdr3_nt: TGCGCCAGCAGGGGGGTAGACACCGGGGAGCTGTTTTTT
cdr3_aa: CASRGVDTGELFF

v_call: TRBV6-6
d_call: .
j_call: TRBJ2-2
clone_size: .
cdr3_nt: TGTGCCAGCAGTGTGGTCGGGGCGGACACCGGGGAGCTGTTTTTT
cdr3_aa: CASSVVGADTGELFF

v_call: TRBV15
d_call: .
j_call: TRBJ2-7
clone_size: .
cdr3_nt: TGTGCCACCCGAGCCCCAGGGTACCACGAGCAGTACTTC
cdr3_aa: CATRAPGYHEQYF

v_call: TRBV11-2
d_call: .
j_call: TRBJ2-5
clone_size: .
cdr3_nt: TGTGCCAGCAGACGTACTCTCGGTGACGGAGAGACCCAGTACTTC
cdr3_aa: CASRRTLGDGETQYF

v_call: TRBV29-1
d_call: .
j_call: TRBJ1-1
clone_size: .
cdr3_nt: TGCAGCGTTGTAGAGCAGTCGAACACTGAAGCTTTCTTT
cdr3_aa: CSVVEQSNTEAFF

v_call: TRBV18
d_call: TRBD1
j_call: TRBJ1-2
clone_size: .
cdr3_nt: TGTGCCAGCTCACCAAATCAGGGGGCGAGGAATGGCTACACCTTC
cdr3_aa: CASSPNQGARNGYTF

v_call: TRBV28
d_call: .
j_call: TRBJ2-1
clone_size: .
cdr3_nt: TGTGCCAGCAGTCCAGGGGTGAGAGGCTACAATGAGCAGTTCTTC
cdr3_aa: CASSPGVRGYNEQFF

v_call: TRBV27
d_call: .
j_call: TRBJ1-5
clone_size: many
cdr3_nt: TGTGCCAGCAGTCCATTGGGTGGCAATCAGCCCCAGCATTTT
cdr3_aa: CASSPLGGNQPQHF

v_call: TRBV28
d_call: TRBD1
j_call: TRBJ2-7
clone_size: .
cdr3_nt: TGTGCCAGCAGATTACAGGGGGCGGGCGAGCAGTACTTC
cdr3_aa: CASRLQGAGEQYF

v_call: TRBV7-8
d_call: TRBD1
j_call: TRBJ2-6
clone_size: .
cdr3_nt: TGTGCCAGCAGCTTAGACTCCACAAACACAGGGGGCGAGTCTGGGGCCAACGTCCTGACTTTC
cdr3_aa: CASSLDSTNTGGESGANVLTF

v_call: TRBV27
d_call: TRBD2
j_call: TRBJ2-1
clone_size: .
cdr3_nt: TGTGCCAGCAGCCCGAGACTAGCGGGAGTAAATGAGCAGTTCTTC
cdr3_aa: CASSPRLAGVNEQFF

v_call: TRBV5-4
d_call: .
j_call: TRBJ1-3
clone_size: few
cdr3_nt: TGTGCCAGCAGCTGGGGGATTCAGACAAACAGCTCTGGAAACACCATATATTTT
cdr3_aa: CASSWGIQTNSSGNTIYF

v_call: TRBV11-1
d_call: .
j_call: TRBJ1-1
clone_size: .
cdr3_nt: TGTGCCAGCAGCTTAGAACGAATGAACACTGAAGCTTTCTTT
cdr3_aa: CASSLERMNTEAFF

v_call: TRBV6-5
d_call: TRBD2
j_call: TRBJ2-7
clone_size: once
cdr3_nt: TGTGCCAGCAGTTACGTTGCGGGAGGCTTGTACGAGCAGTACTTC
cdr3_aa: CASSYVAGGLYEQYF

v_call: TRBV18
d_call: TRBD2
j_call: TRBJ2-5
clone_size: .
cdr3_nt: TGTGCCAGCTCAGCGGGACTAGCGGGAGTCCAAGAGACCCAGTACTTC
cdr3_aa: CASSAGLAGVQETQYF

v_call: TRBV7-8
d_call: TRBD2
j_call: TRBJ2-7
clone_size: .
cdr3_nt: TGTGCCAGCAGCTTGGTGGGAGGGCCCGACGAGCAGTACTTC
cdr3_aa: CASSLVGGPDEQYF

v_call: TRBV18
d_call: TRBD1
j_call: TRBJ1-4
clone_size: .
cdr3_nt: TGTGCCAGCTCACCAGGACAGGGGGGGCCGAGTGAAAAACTGTTTTTT
cdr3_aa: CASSPGQGGPSEKLFF

v_call: TRBV6-4
d_call: .
j_call: TRBJ1-2
clone_size: many
cdr3_nt: TGTGCCAGCAGTGGGGCCGAGGGGGGGACGGATGGCTACACCTTC
cdr3_aa: CASSGAEGGTDGYTF

v_call: TRBV28
d_call: TRBD1
j_call: TRBJ2-1
clone_size: .
cdr3_nt: TGTGCCAGCACACCCTACAGGGGGCAGGGTGAGCAGTTCTTC
cdr3_aa: CASTPYRGQGEQFF

v_call: TRBV28
d_call: .
j_call: TRBJ1-2
clone_size: .
cdr3_nt: TGTGCCAGCAGTCCCCCCGGGTATGGCTACACCTTC
cdr3_aa: CASSPPGYGYTF

v_call: TRBV5-4
d_call: .
j_call: TRBJ2-5
clone_size: .
cdr3_nt: TGTGCCAGCAGCTCCCCGGACTCCCAAGAGACCCAGTACTTC
cdr3_aa: CASSSPDSQETQYF

v_call: TRBV9
d_call: .
j_call: TRBJ2-5
clone_size: once
cdr3_nt: TGTGCCAGCAGCGTACAGTTACAAGAGACCCAGTACTTC
cdr3_aa: CASSVQLQETQYF

v_call: TRBV6-5
d_call: .
j_call: TRBJ2-1
clone_size: .
cdr3_nt: TGTGCCAGCAGTATACGGGACGCCTCCACCGCTGAGCAGTTCTTC
cdr3_aa: CASSIRDASTAEQFF

v_call: TRBV18
d_call: TRBD1
j_call: TRBJ1-1
clone_size: .
cdr3_nt: TGTGCCAGCTCACCACAGAGGGGGCGTCGATACACTGAAGCTTTCTTT
cdr3_aa: CASSPQRGRRYTEAFF

v_call: TRBV29-1
d_call: .
j_call: TRBJ1-5
clone_size: .
cdr3_nt: TGCAGCGTTGAACTGGCAGGCGTTAATCAGCCCCAGCATTTT
cdr3_aa: CSVELAGVNQPQHF

v_call: TRBV29-1
d_call: TRBD2
j_call: TRBJ2-5
clone_size: .
cdr3_nt: TGCAGCGTTCTAGCGGACCAAGAGACCCAGTACTTC
cdr3_aa: CSVLADQETQYF

v_call: TRBV15
d_call: .
j_call: TRBJ2-1
clone_size: .
cdr3_nt: TGTGCCACCGAGGGTGGGGCCAGTAATGAGCAGTTCTTC
cdr3_aa: CATEGGASNEQFF